A single sample gave rise to the 4 T cell receptor beta chains below, sequenced in a study of T cell responses to AZD1222 COVID-19 vaccine. Sequenced by immunoSEQ multiplex PCR; TCRdb stores in-frame clones only, minus some. The repertoire has about 88,000 clones, 85% to 90% of them found once; the top ten carry approximately 3.7%. This specimen was peripheral blood, taken on day 0 of AZD1222 vaccination. The receptors were sampled from an adult in good health.

This clone has a single count. The gene calls are TRBV15 and TRBJ2-5; D is possibly TRBD1 or TRBD2 (5 bases each). CDR1 LNHNV and CDR2 YYDKDF come from the germline V gene (reference sequence). The germline V and J ends were trimmed by 8 bases and 2 bases, with 18 bases remaining between them. The CDR3 extends over 15 amino acids. Here the CDR3 DNA reads TGTGCCACCGCAGCGTGGGGCGGGCAACAAGAGACCCAGTACTTC. Its protein is CATAAWGGQQETQYF. The variable domain in full, with the rest retrieved from reference TRBV15 and TRBJ2-5, is DAMVIQNPRYQVTQFGKPVTLSCSQTLNHNVMYWYQQKSSQAPKLLFHYYDKDFNNEADTPDNFQSRRPNTSFCFLDIRSPGLGDTAMYLCATAAWGGQQETQYFGPGTRLLVL.

The V call is TRBV27, the J call TRBJ1-2; 9 bases line up with TRBD1. Looked up from germline, CDR1 is MNHEY and CDR2 is SMNVEV (reference sequence). The CDR3 has 14 residues. Written as DNA, the CDR3 is TGTGCGACACGGCTGACAGGGGGGAGCTATGGCTACACCTTC. This encodes CATRLTGGSYGYTF.

V and J are TRBV27 and TRBJ2-7; 8 nucleotides match TRBD2. This CDR3 spans 14 amino acids. Germline V gene lookup returns CDR1 MNHEY and CDR2 SMNVEV (reference sequence). The V and J ends lost 2 bases and 3 bases, in that order; junction bases with no gene match: 3. The CDR3 spells CASSLSGGRYEQYF. CDR3 bases: TGTGCCAGCAGTTTAAGCGGGGGACGCTACGAGCAGTACTTC.

The chain is built from TRBV30 and TRBJ1-2; D unresolved. This CDR3 comprises 10 residues. V was cut by 7 bases and J by 4 bases, with 7 bases left in between. Per germline, CDR1 GTSNPN and CDR2 SVGIG (reference sequence). The CDR3 loop reads CASWVYGYTF. CDR3 coding DNA: TGTGCCTCGTGGGTCTATGGCTACACCTTC.